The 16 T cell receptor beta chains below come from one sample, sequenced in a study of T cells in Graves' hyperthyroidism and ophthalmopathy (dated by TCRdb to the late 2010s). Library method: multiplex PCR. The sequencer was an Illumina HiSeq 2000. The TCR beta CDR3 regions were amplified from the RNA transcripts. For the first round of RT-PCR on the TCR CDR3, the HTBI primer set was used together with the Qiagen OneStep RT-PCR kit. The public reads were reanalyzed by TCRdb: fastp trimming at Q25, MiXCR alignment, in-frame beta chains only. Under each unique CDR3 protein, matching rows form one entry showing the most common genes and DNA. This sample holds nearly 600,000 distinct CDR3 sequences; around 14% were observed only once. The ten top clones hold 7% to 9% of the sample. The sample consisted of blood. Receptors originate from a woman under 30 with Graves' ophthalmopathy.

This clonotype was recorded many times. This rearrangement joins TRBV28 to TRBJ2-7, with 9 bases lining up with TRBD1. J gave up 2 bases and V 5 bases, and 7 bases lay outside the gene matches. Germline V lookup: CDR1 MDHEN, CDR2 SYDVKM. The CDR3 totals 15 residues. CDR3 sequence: CASSPSDRGAYEQYF. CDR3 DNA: TGTGCCAGCAGTCCGTCGGACAGGGGAGCCTACGAGCAGTACTTC.

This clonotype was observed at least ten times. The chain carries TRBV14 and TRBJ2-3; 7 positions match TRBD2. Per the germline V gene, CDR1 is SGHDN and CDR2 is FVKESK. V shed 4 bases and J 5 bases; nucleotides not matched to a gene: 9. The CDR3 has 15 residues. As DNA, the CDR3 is TGTGCCAGCAGCCTCTCCGCGGGGGTGGAAGATACGCAGTATTTT. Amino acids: CASSLSAGVEDTQYF.

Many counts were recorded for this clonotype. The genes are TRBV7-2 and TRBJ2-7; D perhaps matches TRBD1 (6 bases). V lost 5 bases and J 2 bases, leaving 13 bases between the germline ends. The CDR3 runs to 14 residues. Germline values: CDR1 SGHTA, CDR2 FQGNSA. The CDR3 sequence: CASSSRDMPYEQYF. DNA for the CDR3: TGTGCCAGCAGCAGCCGGGACATGCCCTACGAGCAGTACTTC.

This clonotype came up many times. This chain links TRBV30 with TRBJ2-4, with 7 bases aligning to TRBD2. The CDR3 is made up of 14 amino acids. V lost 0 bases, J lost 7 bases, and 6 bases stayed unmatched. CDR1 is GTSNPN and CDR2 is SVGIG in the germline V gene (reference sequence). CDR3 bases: TGTGCCTGGAGTGTGGGGCGGCGGGGGAACATTCAGTACTTC. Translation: CAWSVGRRGNIQYF. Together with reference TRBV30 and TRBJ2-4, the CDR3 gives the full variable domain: SQTIHQWPATLVQPVGSPLSLECTVEGTSNPNLYWYRQAAGRGLQLLFYSVGIGQISSEVPQNLSASRPQDRQFILSSKKLLLSDSGFYLCAWSVGRRGNIQYFGAGTRLSVL.

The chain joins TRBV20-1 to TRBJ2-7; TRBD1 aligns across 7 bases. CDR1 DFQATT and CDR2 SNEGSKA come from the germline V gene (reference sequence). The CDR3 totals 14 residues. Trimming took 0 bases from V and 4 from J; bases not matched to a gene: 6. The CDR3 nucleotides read TGCAGTGCTAGAGATCCAAAGGGGGCATACGAGCAGTACTTC. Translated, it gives CSARDPKGAYEQYF.

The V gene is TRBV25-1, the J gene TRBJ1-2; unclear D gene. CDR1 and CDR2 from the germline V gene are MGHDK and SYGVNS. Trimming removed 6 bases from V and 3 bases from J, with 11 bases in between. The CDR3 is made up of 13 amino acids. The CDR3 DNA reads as TGTGCCAGCAGCGCTGGAGGTGACTATGGCTACACCTTC. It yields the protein CASSAGGDYGYTF.

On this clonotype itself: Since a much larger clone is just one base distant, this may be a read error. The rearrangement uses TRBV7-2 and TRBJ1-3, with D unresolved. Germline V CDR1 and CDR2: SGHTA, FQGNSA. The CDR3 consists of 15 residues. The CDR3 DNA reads TGTGCCAGCAGCTTAGGTTCGGGTTCTGGATACACCATATATTTT. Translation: CASSLGSGSGYTIYF.

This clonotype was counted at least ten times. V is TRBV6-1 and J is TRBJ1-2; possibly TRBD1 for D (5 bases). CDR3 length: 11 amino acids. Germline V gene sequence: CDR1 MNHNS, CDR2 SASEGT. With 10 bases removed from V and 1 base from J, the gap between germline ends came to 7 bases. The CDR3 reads CATGHNYGYTF. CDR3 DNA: TGTGCCACCGGACATAACTATGGCTACACCTTC.

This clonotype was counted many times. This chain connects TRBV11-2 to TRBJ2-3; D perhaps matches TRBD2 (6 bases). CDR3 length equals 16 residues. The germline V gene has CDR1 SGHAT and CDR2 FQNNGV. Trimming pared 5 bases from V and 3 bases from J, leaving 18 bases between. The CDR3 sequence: CASSPLIGGKTDTQYF. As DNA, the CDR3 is TGTGCCAGCAGCCCTTTAATTGGCGGGAAGACAGATACGCAGTATTTT. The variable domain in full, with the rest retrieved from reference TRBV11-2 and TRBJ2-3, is EAGVAQSPRYKIIEKRQSVAFWCNPISGHATLYWYQQILGQGPKLLIQFQNNGVVDDSQLPKDRFSAERLKGVDSTLKIQPAKLEDSAVYLCASSPLIGGKTDTQYFGPGTRLTVL.

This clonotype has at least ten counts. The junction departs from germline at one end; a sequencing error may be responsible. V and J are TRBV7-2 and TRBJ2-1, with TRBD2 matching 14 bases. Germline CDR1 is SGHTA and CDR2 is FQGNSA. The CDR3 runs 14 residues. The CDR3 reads CASSSGTSGSERFF. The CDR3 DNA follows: TGTGCCAGCAGCTCCGGGACTAGCGGGAGTGAGCGGTTCTTC.

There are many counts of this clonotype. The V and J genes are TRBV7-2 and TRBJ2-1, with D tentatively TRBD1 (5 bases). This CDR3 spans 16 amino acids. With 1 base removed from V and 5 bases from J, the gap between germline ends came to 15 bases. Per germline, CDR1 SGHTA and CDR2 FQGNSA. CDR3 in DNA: TGTGCCAGCAGCTTAGGCGGCACAGGTTTTAACAATGAGCAGTTCTTC. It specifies CASSLGGTGFNNEQFF.

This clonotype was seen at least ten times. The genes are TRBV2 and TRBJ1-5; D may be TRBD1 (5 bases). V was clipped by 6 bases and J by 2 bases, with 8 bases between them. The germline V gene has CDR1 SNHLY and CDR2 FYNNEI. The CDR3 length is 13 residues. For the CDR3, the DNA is TGTGCCAGCAGGGGGGAGGGCAATCAGCCCCAGCATTTT. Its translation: CASRGEGNQPQHF.

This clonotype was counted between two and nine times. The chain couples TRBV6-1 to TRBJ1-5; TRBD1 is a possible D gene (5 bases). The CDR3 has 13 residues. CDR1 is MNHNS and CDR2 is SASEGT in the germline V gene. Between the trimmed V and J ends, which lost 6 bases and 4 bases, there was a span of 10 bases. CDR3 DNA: TGTGCCAGCAGCCTACAGGCGAATCAGCCCCAGCATTTT. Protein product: CASSLQANQPQHF.

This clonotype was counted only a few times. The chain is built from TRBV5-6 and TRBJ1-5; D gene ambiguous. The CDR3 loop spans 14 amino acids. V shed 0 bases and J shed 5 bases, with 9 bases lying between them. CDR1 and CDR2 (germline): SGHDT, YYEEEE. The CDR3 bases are TGTGCCAGCAGCTTGGAAGGGATGGATCAGCCCCAGCATTTT. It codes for CASSLEGMDQPQHF.

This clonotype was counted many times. In DNA form, the CDR3 reads TGTGCCAGCAGCTGGGCTAGCGGGGGTGAGGAGACCCAGTACTTC. Translated, it gives CASSWASGGEETQYF. V usage is TRBV7-9 and J usage is TRBJ2-5, with TRBD2 matching over 10 bases. The V gene end was trimmed by 4 bases and the J gene end by 5 bases; junction bases not matched to a gene: 7. CDR3 length equals 15 residues. Per the germline V gene, CDR1 is SEHNR and CDR2 is FQNEAQ (reference sequence).

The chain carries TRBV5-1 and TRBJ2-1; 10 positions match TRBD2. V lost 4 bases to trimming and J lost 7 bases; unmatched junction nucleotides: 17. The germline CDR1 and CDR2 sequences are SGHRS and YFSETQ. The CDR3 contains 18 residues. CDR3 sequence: CASSPEQSGRALRNEQFF. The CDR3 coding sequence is TGCGCCAGCAGCCCCGAACAGAGCGGGAGGGCCTTGAGGAATGAGCAGTTCTTC.